The 11 T cell receptor beta chains presented below share a single source sample, sequenced in a study of blood T cell repertoires in COVID-19. Assay: immunoSEQ multiplex PCR; the TCRdb copy retains only in-frame clones and omits some. The sample consists of around 290,000 clones, about nine tenths of them appearing once. The sample taken for sequencing was PBMCs or T cells enriched from blood (not recorded which). Receptors originate from a woman in her 30s who had recovered from COVID-19.

The chain combines TRBV10-3 with TRBJ2-3; TRBD2 matches 9 bases. This CDR3 comprises 13 residues. Germline V CDR1 and CDR2: ENHRY, SYGVKD. With 9 bases clipped from V and 6 bases from J, the junction kept 7 bases outside the gene matches. The CDR3 spells CAIGWREGDTQYF. CDR3 in DNA: TGTGCCATTGGGTGGCGGGAGGGGGATACGCAGTATTTT.

J is TRBJ2-2 and V is TRBV3-1 (or the pseudogene TRBV3-2); TRBD2 agrees at 14 bases. Germline V lookup: CDR1 LGHDT, CDR2 YNNKEL (reference sequence). Trimming at V came to 0 bases and at J to 5 bases, leaving 5 bases not matched to a gene. The CDR3 covers 18 residues. The CDR3, as DNA: TGTGCCAGCAGCCAAGAGGGACTAGCGGGAGTTTATACCGGGGAGCTGTTTTTT. Translated, it gives CASSQEGLAGVYTGELFF.

V is TRBV7-9 and J is TRBJ1-1, with TRBD1 as a possible D gene (6 bases). The V and J ends lost 2 bases and 4 bases respectively, with 14 bases between them. This CDR3 region has 15 residues. Germline CDR1 SEHNR, CDR2 FQNEAQ (reference sequence). This CDR3 is CASSLQAGTTTEAFF. The CDR3 DNA follows: TGTGCCAGCAGCTTACAGGCAGGGACAACCACTGAAGCTTTCTTT.

This chain uses TRBV5-4 with TRBJ2-5, with D possibly being TRBD2 (5 bases). The CDR3 loop spans 13 amino acids. The germline V gene has CDR1 SGHNT and CDR2 YYREEE (reference sequence). V lost 4 bases, J lost 5 bases, and 12 bases lay in between. The DNA of the CDR3 is TGTGCCAGCAGCCCTGGGCAGCGGGAGACCCAGTACTTC. The encoded protein is CASSPGQRETQYF. The variable domain in full, with the rest retrieved from reference TRBV5-4 and TRBJ2-5, is ETGVTQSPTHLIKTRGQQVTLRCSSQSGHNTVSWYQQALGQGPQFIFQYYREEENGRGNFPPRFSGLQFPNYSSELNVNALELDDSALYLCASSPGQRETQYFGPGTRLLVL.

The chain combines TRBV12-3 or TRBV12-4 with TRBJ1-2; possible D gene TRBD1, 5 bases. Deletions cut 4 bases from V and 7 bases from J, with 7 bases between. The CDR3 is 11 residues long. The CDR3 DNA follows: TGTGCCAGCAGTTCGGACATTGGCTACACCTTC. Its translation: CASSSDIGYTF.

In its sample, this clone was seen once. The V gene is TRBV5-8, the J gene TRBJ1-5; the D gene is possibly TRBD1 (5 bases). The CDR3 consists of 15 residues. V was shortened by 0 bases and J by 3 bases, with 10 bases between the two germline ends. Germline CDR1 and CDR2: SGHTS and YDEGEE. For the CDR3, the DNA is TGTGCCAGCAGCTTGGTTCAGGGAATCAATCAGCCCCAGCATTTT. This translates into CASSLVQGINQPQHF. Full variable domain (remainder filled in from reference TRBV5-8 and TRBJ1-5): EAGVTQSPTHLIKTRGQQATLRCSPISGHTSVYWYQQALGLGLQFLLWYDEGEERNRGNFPPRFSGRQFPNYSSELNVNALELEDSALYLCASSLVQGINQPQHFGDGTRLSIL.

This clone showed up just once. This chain uses TRBV2 with TRBJ1-6, with D perhaps matching TRBD1 (5 bases). The CDR3 runs 14 residues. V was pared by 2 bases and J by 10 bases, with 12 bases between. Per the germline V gene, CDR1 is SNHLY and CDR2 is FYNNEI. Here the CDR3 DNA reads TGTGCCAGCAGTGAATTGGGGGGAGGCTCACCCCTCCACTTT. Its translation is CASSELGGGSPLHF.

The chain recombines TRBV7-2 with TRBJ1-1; no clear D. This CDR3 contains 14 residues. V lost 2 bases to trimming and J lost 5 bases, with 12 bases between them. In germline, CDR1 is SGHTA, CDR2 FQGNSA. The CDR3 spells CASSLKRSGTEAFF. CDR3 DNA sequence: TGTGCCAGCAGCTTAAAACGGAGCGGGACTGAAGCTTTCTTT.

This clone showed up just a few times. CDR3 nucleotides: TGTGCCAGCAGCCAAGATCTAGAGACCCAGTACTTC. Translating gives CASSQDLETQYF. This chain joins TRBV3-1 (or the pseudogene TRBV3-2) and TRBJ2-5; no definite D call. The CDR3 covers 12 residues. Germline CDR1 LGHDT, CDR2 YNNKEL (reference sequence). The V end was cut by 0 bases, the J end by 4 bases, with 3 bases between.

The chain recombines TRBV10-1 with TRBJ1-1; 10 bases align to TRBD1. The CDR3 spans 14 residues. The V and J ends lost 4 bases and 4 bases, in that order; junction bases with no gene match: 3. CDR1 WNHNN and CDR2 SYGVQD come from the germline V gene (reference sequence). This CDR3 is CASSGQGAITEAFF. The CDR3 DNA sequence: TGCGCCAGCAGTGGACAGGGGGCGATCACTGAAGCTTTCTTT.

The CDR3 sequence is CASSPDTGELFF. The CDR3 DNA is TGTGCCAGCAGTCCGGACACCGGGGAGCTGTTTTTT. The J gene is TRBJ2-2, the V gene TRBV6-2 or TRBV6-3; D is unclear. The CDR3 is 12 residues long. The germline gives CDR1 MNHEY, CDR2 SVGEGT. Trimming left V 5 bases short and J 3 bases short, with 4 bases between.